A selection of T cell receptor beta chains follows, all from one sample in a study of CD8 T cells in ankylosing spondylitis. MiXCR, applied by TCRdb to the 5' RACE reads, yields one record per CDR3 protein. The sample has about 480,000 distinct CDR3 sequences, 17% seen once. The specimen was blood, either unsorted or a sorted T cell fraction (not recorded which). The receptor source for this set is a male donor with ankylosing spondylitis. The CDR3 runs from the conserved cysteine through the conserved F or W. Each record gives: CDR3 DNA, CDR3 protein, D gene, clone size, J gene, V gene. D genes are given only for firm matches. Clone size is not always given. Where it is, it says once, few, many or a class for expanded clones.

DNA: TGTGCCATCATGCCGGACAGGCTGAACACTGAAGCTTTCTTT
CDR3: CAIMPDRLNTEAFF
D: TRBD1
size: -
J: TRBJ1-1
V: TRBV10-3

DNA: TGTGCCAGCAGTGAATCGGTAGCGGGAGCAGATACGCAGTATTTT
CDR3: CASSESVAGADTQYF
D: TRBD2
size: few
J: TRBJ2-3
V: TRBV25-1

DNA: TGCAGTGCTAGTAGGGGGGCAACTAATGAAAAACTGTTTTTT
CDR3: CSASRGATNEKLFF
D: -
size: -
J: TRBJ1-4
V: TRBV20-1

DNA: TGTGCCAGCAGCCCCCACCCCGGCAGCACCGGGGAGCTGTTTTTT
CDR3: CASSPHPGSTGELFF
D: -
size: -
J: TRBJ2-2
V: TRBV7-3

DNA: TGCAGTGCTGGGACTAGCGGGAGGGCCGGTGAGCAGTTCTTC
CDR3: CSAGTSGRAGEQFF
D: TRBD2
size: -
J: TRBJ2-1
V: TRBV20-1

DNA: TGCAGCGTCTCCCGGGGAGGGTGGGACGAGCAGTACTTC
CDR3: CSVSRGGWDEQYF
D: TRBD2
size: few
J: TRBJ2-7
V: TRBV29-1

DNA: TGTGCCAGCAGGGGACAGGGGAAGGGCTACACCTTC
CDR3: CASRGQGKGYTF
D: TRBD1
size: -
J: TRBJ1-2
V: TRBV27

DNA: TGTGCCAGCAGTGGGCGGAGATTGGTAGGAGCTTTCTTT
CDR3: CASSGRRLVGAFF
D: -
size: few
J: TRBJ1-1
V: TRBV2

DNA: TGTGCCAGCGAGCCGGGACAGGCTTTATTCTACACCTTC
CDR3: CASEPGQALFYTF
D: TRBD1
size: few
J: TRBJ1-2
V: TRBV28

DNA: TGTGCCAGCAGCTGGGCGACAGGAAAAGGTTACAATGAGCAGTTCTTC
CDR3: CASSWATGKGYNEQFF
D: -
size: -
J: TRBJ2-1
V: TRBV7-9

DNA: TGTGCCACCAGTGATTTTGGCGGCGGCACAGATACGCAGTATTTT
CDR3: CATSDFGGGTDTQYF
D: -
size: few
J: TRBJ2-3
V: TRBV24-1

DNA: TGCAGTGCTAGCCCACCTAGCGTCTCCTACAATGAGCAGTTCTTC
CDR3: CSASPPSVSYNEQFF
D: -
size: -
J: TRBJ2-1
V: TRBV20-1

DNA: TGTGCCACCAGTGTATCCGGGACCAGAAATGAGCAGTTCTTC
CDR3: CATSVSGTRNEQFF
D: -
size: few
J: TRBJ2-1
V: TRBV24-1

DNA: TGTGCCACCCAGAGGTCGTCTAACTCCTACAATGAGCAGTTCTTC
CDR3: CATQRSSNSYNEQFF
D: -
size: -
J: TRBJ2-1
V: TRBV12-3/TRBV12-4

DNA: TGTGCCAGCAGCCAGCAAGGCTCCTACGAGCAGTACTTC
CDR3: CASSQQGSYEQYF
D: -
size: few
J: TRBJ2-7
V: TRBV7-2

DNA: TGTGCCAGCAGTACGACTAGTTCGGGGTACAATGAGCAGTTCTTC
CDR3: CASSTTSSGYNEQFF
D: -
size: -
J: TRBJ2-1
V: TRBV28

DNA: TGTGCCAGCAGCGTAGCCCCTAGCGGGGGAGGGGATACGCAGTATTTT
CDR3: CASSVAPSGGGDTQYF
D: TRBD2
size: few
J: TRBJ2-3
V: TRBV9

DNA: TGCGCCAGCAGCTTGCGGTTTTCCGGGGCCAACGTCCTGACTTTC
CDR3: CASSLRFSGANVLTF
D: -
size: few
J: TRBJ2-6
V: TRBV5-1

DNA: TGTGCCAGCAGCTTAGACAGGGAGAGCTATGGCTACACCTTC
CDR3: CASSLDRESYGYTF
D: -
size: -
J: TRBJ1-2
V: TRBV7-2

DNA: TGTGCCAGCAGCTATCGCGGGGCGGACACTGAAGCTTTCTTT
CDR3: CASSYRGADTEAFF
D: -
size: many
J: TRBJ1-1
V: TRBV12-3/TRBV12-4

DNA: TGTGCCAGCAGTGAAGGCCTAGCGGGAGAGACCCAGTACTTC
CDR3: CASSEGLAGETQYF
D: TRBD2
size: many
J: TRBJ2-5
V: TRBV2

DNA: TGTGCCAGCGGCCATCAGGGCACAGATACGCAGTATTTT
CDR3: CASGHQGTDTQYF
D: -
size: -
J: TRBJ2-3
V: TRBV6-1

DNA: TGTGCCACCAGTGACCGAGGACAGTTCATGAACACCGGGGAGCTGTTTTTT
CDR3: CATSDRGQFMNTGELFF
D: -
size: -
J: TRBJ2-2
V: TRBV24-1

DNA: TGTGCCAGCAGCTTAGACGGGACAGAGACAGATACGCAGTATTTT
CDR3: CASSLDGTETDTQYF
D: TRBD1
size: -
J: TRBJ2-3
V: TRBV11-2

DNA: TGTGCCAGCAGTTCCTCACAGGGGTCCCGTTACGAGCAGTACTTC
CDR3: CASSSSQGSRYEQYF
D: TRBD1
size: -
J: TRBJ2-7
V: TRBV12-3/TRBV12-4

DNA: TGCGCCAGCAGGCCAGGGTCTCGGGACAGGGAAAACATTCAGTACTTC
CDR3: CASRPGSRDRENIQYF
D: TRBD1
size: few
J: TRBJ2-4
V: TRBV4-1

DNA: TGCAGCGTTGAACAGGGTTCCACAGATACGCAGTATTTT
CDR3: CSVEQGSTDTQYF
D: -
size: many
J: TRBJ2-3
V: TRBV29-1

DNA: TGTGCCAGCAGCCTACGGGACAGTGCGAACACCGGGGAGCTGTTTTTT
CDR3: CASSLRDSANTGELFF
D: TRBD1
size: once
J: TRBJ2-2
V: TRBV7-3

DNA: TGTGCCAGCATCCTTGGACAGACCAACTCTGGGGCCAACGTCCTGACTTTC
CDR3: CASILGQTNSGANVLTF
D: -
size: few
J: TRBJ2-6
V: TRBV21-1

DNA: TGTGCCAGCAGCGAGCGACAGGGGTTGGGCACTGAAGCTTTCTTT
CDR3: CASSERQGLGTEAFF
D: TRBD1
size: -
J: TRBJ1-1
V: TRBV6-1

DNA: TGTGCCAGCAGCGCAGCGGGAGGGAATGAGCAGTTCTTC
CDR3: CASSAAGGNEQFF
D: TRBD2
size: -
J: TRBJ2-1
V: TRBV7-9